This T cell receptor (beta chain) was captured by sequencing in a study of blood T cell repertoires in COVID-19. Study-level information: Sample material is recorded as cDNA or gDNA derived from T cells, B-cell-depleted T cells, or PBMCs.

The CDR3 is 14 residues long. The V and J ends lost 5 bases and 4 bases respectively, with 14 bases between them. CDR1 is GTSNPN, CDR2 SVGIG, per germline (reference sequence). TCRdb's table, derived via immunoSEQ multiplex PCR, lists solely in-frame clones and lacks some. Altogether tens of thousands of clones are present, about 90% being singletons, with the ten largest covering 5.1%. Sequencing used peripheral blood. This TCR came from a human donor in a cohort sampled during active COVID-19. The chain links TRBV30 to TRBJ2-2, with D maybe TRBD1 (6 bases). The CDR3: CAWSTGEGTGELFF. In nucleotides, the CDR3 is TGTGCCTGGTCGACAGGAGAGGGCACCGGGGAGCTGTTTTTT.